The sequence of this T cell receptor beta chain was determined in a study of blood T cell repertoires in COVID-19. Study-wide context: Samples taken during acute and convalescent COVID-19 were collected in the United States, Italy and Spain. From T cells, B-cell-depleted T cells, or PBMCs came the material, which was cDNA or gDNA.

Germline CDR1 is ENHRY and CDR2 is SYGVKD. CDR3 length: 11 residues. The V and J ends lost 8 bases and 3 bases respectively, with 8 bases between them. In the authors' methods: How many nucleated cells were present was estimated from reference gene primer amplification. Generated by immunoSEQ multiplex PCR, the TCRdb table keeps only in-frame clones and is missing some. V, J and clone size were drawn from that table, and D and trimming were deduced from the DNA. This sample carries 200,000 to 250,000 clones, almost 90% of them seen once, and the ten largest clones take around 2.8%. The origin of this receptor is a woman in her sixties with acute or convalescent COVID-19. Sequenced: peripheral blood. The chain is built from TRBV10-3 and TRBJ2-7; D may be TRBD2 (6 bases). The CDR3 DNA sequence: TGTGCCATCGGGGGAGGCTACGAGCAGTACTTC. Its translation: CAIGGGYEQYF.